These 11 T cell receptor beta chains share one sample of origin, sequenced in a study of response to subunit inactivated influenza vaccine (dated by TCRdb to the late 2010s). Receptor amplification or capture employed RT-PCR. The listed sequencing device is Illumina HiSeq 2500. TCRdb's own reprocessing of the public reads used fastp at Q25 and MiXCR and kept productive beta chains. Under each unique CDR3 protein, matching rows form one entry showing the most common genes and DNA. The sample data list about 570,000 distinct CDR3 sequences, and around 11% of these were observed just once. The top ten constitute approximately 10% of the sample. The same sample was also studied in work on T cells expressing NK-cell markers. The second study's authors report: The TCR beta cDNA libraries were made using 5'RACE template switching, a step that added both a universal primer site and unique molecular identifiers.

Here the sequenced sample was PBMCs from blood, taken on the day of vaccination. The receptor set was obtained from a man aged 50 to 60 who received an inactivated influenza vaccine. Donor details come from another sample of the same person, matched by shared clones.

CDR3 region: CASSYSPGGLDNYGYTF. The CDR3 coding sequence is TGTGCCAGCAGTTACTCGCCAGGGGGCTTGGATAACTATGGCTACACCTTC. The V gene is TRBV6-5, the J gene TRBJ1-2, with 8 bases that match TRBD1. Germline loops: CDR1 MNHEY, CDR2 SVGAGI. This CDR3 spans 17 amino acids. Trimming at V came to 0 bases and at J to 1 base, leaving 7 bases not matched to a gene.

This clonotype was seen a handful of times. The CDR3 sequence is CASSYFGAAGELFF. The CDR3 DNA reads as TGTGCCAGCAGTTACTTCGGGGCGGCCGGGGAGCTGTTTTTT. This chain uses TRBV6-2 or TRBV6-3 with TRBJ2-2, with D perhaps being TRBD1 or TRBD2 (5 bases each). This CDR3 spans 14 amino acids. Germline-derived CDR1 and CDR2 are MNHEY and SVGEGT. Between the trimmed V and J ends, which lost 1 base and 6 bases, there was a span of 9 bases.

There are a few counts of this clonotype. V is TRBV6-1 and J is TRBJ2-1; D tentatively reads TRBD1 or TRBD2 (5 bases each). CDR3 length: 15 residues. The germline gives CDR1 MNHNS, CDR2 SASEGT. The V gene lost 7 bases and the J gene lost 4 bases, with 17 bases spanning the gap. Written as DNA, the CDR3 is TGTGCCAGCACCCACCTAAGGGACGGGTACAATGAGCAGTTCTTC. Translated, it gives CASTHLRDGYNEQFF.

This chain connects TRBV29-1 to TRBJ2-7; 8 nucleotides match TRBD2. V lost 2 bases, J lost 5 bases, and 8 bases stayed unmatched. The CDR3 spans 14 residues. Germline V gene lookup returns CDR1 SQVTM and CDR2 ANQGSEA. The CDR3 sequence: CSVEFAGGINEQYF. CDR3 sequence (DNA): TGCAGCGTTGAATTTGCGGGGGGCATCAACGAGCAGTACTTC.

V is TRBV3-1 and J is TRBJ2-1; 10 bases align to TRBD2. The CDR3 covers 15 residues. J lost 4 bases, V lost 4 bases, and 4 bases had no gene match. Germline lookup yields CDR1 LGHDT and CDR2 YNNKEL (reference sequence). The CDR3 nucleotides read TGTGCCAGCAGCCTCCAACTAGCGGGATACAATGAGCAGTTCTTC. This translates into CASSLQLAGYNEQFF.

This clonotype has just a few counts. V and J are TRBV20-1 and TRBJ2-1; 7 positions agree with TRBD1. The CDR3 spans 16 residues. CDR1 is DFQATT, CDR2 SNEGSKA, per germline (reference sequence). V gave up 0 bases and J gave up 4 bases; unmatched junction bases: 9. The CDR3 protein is CSARDPRQGHYNEQFF. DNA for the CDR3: TGCAGTGCTAGAGACCCGCGACAGGGCCATTACAATGAGCAGTTCTTC.

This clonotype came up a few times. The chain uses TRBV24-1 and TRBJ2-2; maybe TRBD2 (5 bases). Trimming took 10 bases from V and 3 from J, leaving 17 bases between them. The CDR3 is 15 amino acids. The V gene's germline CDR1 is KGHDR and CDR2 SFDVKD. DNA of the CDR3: TGTGCCACGCGAGGAGCGGAGGCGGACACCGGGGAGCTGTTTTTT. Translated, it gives CATRGAEADTGELFF.

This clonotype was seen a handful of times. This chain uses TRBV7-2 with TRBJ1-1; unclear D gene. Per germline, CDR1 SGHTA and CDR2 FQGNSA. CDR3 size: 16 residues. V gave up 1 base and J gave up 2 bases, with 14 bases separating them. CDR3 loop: CASSLERAAVNTEAFF. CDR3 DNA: TGTGCCAGCAGCTTAGAAAGGGCGGCAGTAAACACTGAAGCTTTCTTT.

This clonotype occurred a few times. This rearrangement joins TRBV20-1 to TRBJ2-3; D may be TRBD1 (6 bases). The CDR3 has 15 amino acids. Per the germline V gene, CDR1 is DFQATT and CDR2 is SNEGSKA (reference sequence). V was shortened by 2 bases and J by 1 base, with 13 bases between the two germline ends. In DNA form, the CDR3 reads TGCAGTGCTAGATACACAGGGTGGGGCACAGATACGCAGTATTTT. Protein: CSARYTGWGTDTQYF.

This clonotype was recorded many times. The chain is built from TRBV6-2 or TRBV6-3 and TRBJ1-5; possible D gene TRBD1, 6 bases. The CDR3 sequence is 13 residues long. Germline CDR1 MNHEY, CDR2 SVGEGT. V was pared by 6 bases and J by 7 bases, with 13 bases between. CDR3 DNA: TGTGCCAGCAGCACAGGGTTATGGCAGCCCCAGCATTTT. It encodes CASSTGLWQPQHF.

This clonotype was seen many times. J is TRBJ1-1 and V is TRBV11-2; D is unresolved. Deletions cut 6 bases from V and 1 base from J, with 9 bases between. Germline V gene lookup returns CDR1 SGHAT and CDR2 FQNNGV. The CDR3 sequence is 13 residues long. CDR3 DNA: TGTGCCAGCAGGCTCGAACAGAACACTGAAGCTTTCTTT. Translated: CASRLEQNTEAFF.